This T cell receptor (beta chain) was captured by sequencing in a study of identical twins. General study points: For out-of-frame alpha sequences shared by twins, low generation probability was in excess. Cross-sectional statistical analysis, not tracking of the same donors, underpinned the conclusions. Carriage of fewer insertions was seen in abundant cord blood beta clonotypes, whereas memory repertoires showed none.

A universal primer site came from template switching; cDNA carried unique molecular identifiers. One entry per CDR3 protein results from TCRdb running MiXCR on the 5' RACE reads. The sample includes roughly 690,000 distinct CDR3 sequences, 5.5% to 6.5% seen only once; the top ten take 1.5% to 2%. This clonotype was seen a few times. Its antigen is not known. Germline values: CDR1 DFQATT, CDR2 SNEGSKA (reference sequence). With 3 bases removed from V and 0 bases from J, the gap between germline ends came to 12 bases. This CDR3 spans 14 amino acids. The sequenced sample consisted of naive T cells sorted from blood. This receptor was taken from a man in his late teens or twenties in good health. V gene TRBV20-1 combines with J gene TRBJ2-7; possible D gene TRBD2, 6 bases. CDR3 sequence reads: CSASSSASSYEQYF. CDR3 coding DNA: TGCAGTGCTAGTTCTAGCGCGAGCTCCTACGAGCAGTACTTC.